This record covers a single T cell receptor (beta chain). Its antigen remains unidentified. Germline trimming cut 2 bases from V and 0 bases from J; bases unmatched to any gene: 8. The CDR3 is made up of 17 amino acids. CDR1 and CDR2 from the germline V gene are SGHAT and FQNNGV. These data are taken from a study of cytomegalovirus exposure and HLA in healthy donors. General observations from the study: There were a few CMV-associated chains whose specificity for CMV antigens was confirmed in vitro. Productive rates of about 87% or about 30% were seen for most TCR beta V segments in an earlier analysis.

Primers: 60 Vbeta forward and 13 Jbeta reverse. Generated by immunoSEQ multiplex PCR, the TCRdb table keeps only in-frame clones and is missing some. Found here are 65,000 to 70,000 clones, 55% to 75% of them singletons; the top ten hold around 9.9%. The source of this sequence is a woman under 40 in good health and CMV-seronegative. This chain joins TRBV11-2 and TRBJ2-3; 7 positions agree with TRBD1. The sequencing sample was made of PBMCs. The chain's CDR3 is CASSLKPGTVSTDTQYF. The CDR3 coding sequence is TGTGCCAGCAGCTTAAAGCCCGGGACAGTAAGCACAGATACGCAGTATTTT. The full variable domain, completed using reference TRBV11-2 and TRBJ2-3, is EAGVAQSPRYKIIEKRQSVAFWCNPISGHATLYWYQQILGQGPKLLIQFQNNGVVDDSQLPKDRFSAERLKGVDSTLKIQPAKLEDSAVYLCASSLKPGTVSTDTQYFGPGTRLTVL.